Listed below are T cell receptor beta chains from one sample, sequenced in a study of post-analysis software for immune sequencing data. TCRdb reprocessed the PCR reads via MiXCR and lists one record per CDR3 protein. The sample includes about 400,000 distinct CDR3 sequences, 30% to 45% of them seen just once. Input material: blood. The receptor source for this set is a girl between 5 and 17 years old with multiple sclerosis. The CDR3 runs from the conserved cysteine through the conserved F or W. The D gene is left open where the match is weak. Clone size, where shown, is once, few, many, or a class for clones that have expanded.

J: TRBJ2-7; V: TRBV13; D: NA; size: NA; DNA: TGTGCCAGCAGCTTGACAGTTAACACCCTTCTACGAGAGCAGTACTTC; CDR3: CASSLTVNTLLREQYF
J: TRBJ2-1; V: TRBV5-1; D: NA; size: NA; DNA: TGCGCCAGCAGTGTAGACTTCGCTTACAATGAGCAGTTCTTC; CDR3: CASSVDFAYNEQFF
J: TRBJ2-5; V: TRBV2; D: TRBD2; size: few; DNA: TGTGCCAGCAGTGACGGGGGGGCAGGGATAAGGCAGTACTTC; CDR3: CASSDGGAGIRQYF
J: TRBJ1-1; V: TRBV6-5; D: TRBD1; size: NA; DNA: TGTGCCAGCAGTTCGACAGGGGGAGGCACTGAAGCTTTCTTT; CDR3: CASSSTGGGTEAFF
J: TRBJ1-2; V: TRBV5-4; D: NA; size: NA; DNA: TGTGCCTCAACAGCACCAGGACAGCCCTATGGCTACACCTTC; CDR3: CASTAPGQPYGYTF
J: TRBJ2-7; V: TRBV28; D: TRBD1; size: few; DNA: TGTGCCAGCAGCCCGGACAGGGACTACGAGCAGTACTTC; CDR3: CASSPDRDYEQYF
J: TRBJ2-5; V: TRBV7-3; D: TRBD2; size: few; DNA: TGTGCCAGCAGCTCCCTAGCGGGGGGCCCGGAGACCCAGTACTTC; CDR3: CASSSLAGGPETQYF
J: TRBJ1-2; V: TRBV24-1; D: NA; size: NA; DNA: TGTGCCACCAGTGATGGGGGGAGCTATGGCTACACCTTC; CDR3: CATSDGGSYGYTF
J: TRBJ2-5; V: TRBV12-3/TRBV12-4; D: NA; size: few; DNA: TGTGCCAGCAGTTTACCCCCGTTGGGGGGCGGGGGAAAAGAGACCCAGTACTTC; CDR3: CASSLPPLGGGGKETQYF
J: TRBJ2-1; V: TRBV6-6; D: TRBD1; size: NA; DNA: TGTGCCAGCAGTTACTCCCCGGACAGGCCGTGGGAGCAGTTCTTC; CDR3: CASSYSPDRPWEQFF
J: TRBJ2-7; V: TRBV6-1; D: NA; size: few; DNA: TGTGCCAGCAGTGAGGCCGTTTACTACGAGCAGTACTTC; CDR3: CASSEAVYYEQYF
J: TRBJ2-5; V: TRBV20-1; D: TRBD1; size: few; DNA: TGCAGTGCCGACGACAGGGAGGAGACCCAGTACTTC; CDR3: CSADDREETQYF
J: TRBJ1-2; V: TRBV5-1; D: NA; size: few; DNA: TGCGCCAGCAGCTTGGCCGTCGGGGGGCCAGACTATGGCTACACCTTC; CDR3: CASSLAVGGPDYGYTF
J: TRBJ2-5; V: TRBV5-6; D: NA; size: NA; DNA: TGTGCCAGCAGCTTGGCCTTGGCAGGGATTGGCGAGACCCAGTACTTC; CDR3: CASSLALAGIGETQYF
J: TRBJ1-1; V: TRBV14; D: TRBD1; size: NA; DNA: TGTGCCAGCAGCCAACCCACAGGGGGCCGCACTGAAGCTTTCTTT; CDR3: CASSQPTGGRTEAFF
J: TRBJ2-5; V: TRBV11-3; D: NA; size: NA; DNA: TGTGCCAGCAACCCAGGAGACAGGATCCAAGAGACCCAGTACTTC; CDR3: CASNPGDRIQETQYF
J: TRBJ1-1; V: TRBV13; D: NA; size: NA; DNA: TGTGCCAGCAGCTTAGGGCCGCGGGGAGGAACTGAAGCTTTCTTT; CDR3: CASSLGPRGGTEAFF
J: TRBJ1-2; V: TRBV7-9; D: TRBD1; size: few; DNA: TGTGCCAGCAGCGACACAGGGGTCTATCAGGGCTACACCTTC; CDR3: CASSDTGVYQGYTF
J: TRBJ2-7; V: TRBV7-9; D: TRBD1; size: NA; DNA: TGTGCCAGCAGCCCAAGGACAGGGGCTACCTACGAGCAGTACTTC; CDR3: CASSPRTGATYEQYF
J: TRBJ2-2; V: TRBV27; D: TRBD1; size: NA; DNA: TGTGCCAGCAGCACACCAGGGGGCACCGGGGAGCTGTTTTTT; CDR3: CASSTPGGTGELFF
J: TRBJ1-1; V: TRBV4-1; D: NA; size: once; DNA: TGCGCCAGCAGCCAAGATTCGGCAGGACAGAACACTGAAGCTTTCTTT; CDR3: CASSQDSAGQNTEAFF
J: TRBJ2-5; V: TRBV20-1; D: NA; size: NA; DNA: TGCAGTGCTAGAGCAGGGAACCAAGAGACCCAGTACTTC; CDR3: CSARAGNQETQYF
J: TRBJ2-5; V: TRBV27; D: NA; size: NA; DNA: TGTGCCAGCAGTCCACCGTCGGTTCGGGAGCAGTACTTC; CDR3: CASSPPSVREQYF
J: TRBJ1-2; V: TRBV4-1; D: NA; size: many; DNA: TGCGCCAGCAGCCAAGGCCCCGGTGACCCCCTGAACTATGGCTACACCTTC; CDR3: CASSQGPGDPLNYGYTF
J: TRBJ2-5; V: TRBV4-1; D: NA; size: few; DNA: TGCGCCAGCAGCCAAGTCCTACTTGGGAGCGGGGAGACCCAGTACTTC; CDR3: CASSQVLLGSGETQYF
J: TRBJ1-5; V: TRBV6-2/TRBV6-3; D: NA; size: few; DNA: TGTGCCAGCAGCAAAACAGGGTCGGGGGATCAGCCCCAGCATTTT; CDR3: CASSKTGSGDQPQHF
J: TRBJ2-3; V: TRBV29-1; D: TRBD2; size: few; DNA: TGCAGCGTTGCGGGGTCGGGGGGGGTCCCAGATACGCAGTATTTT; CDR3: CSVAGSGGVPDTQYF
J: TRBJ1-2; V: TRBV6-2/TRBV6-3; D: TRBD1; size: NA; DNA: TGTGCCAGCTCCCGCCGGGGACAGGGGGATGACGACTATGGCTACACCTTC; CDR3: CASSRRGQGDDDYGYTF
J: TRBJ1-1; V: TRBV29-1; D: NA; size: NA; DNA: TGCAGCGTATCCCAGGGGACCTACACTGAAGCTTTCTTT; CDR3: CSVSQGTYTEAFF
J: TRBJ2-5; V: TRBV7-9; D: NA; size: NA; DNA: TGTGCCAGCGCCCTGGAGCTCTATAAAGAGACCCAGTACTTC; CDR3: CASALELYKETQYF
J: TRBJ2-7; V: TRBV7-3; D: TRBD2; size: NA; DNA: TGTGCCAGCAGCTTATGGGCTAGCGGGGGACGTACCTATGAGCAGTACTTC; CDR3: CASSLWASGGRTYEQYF